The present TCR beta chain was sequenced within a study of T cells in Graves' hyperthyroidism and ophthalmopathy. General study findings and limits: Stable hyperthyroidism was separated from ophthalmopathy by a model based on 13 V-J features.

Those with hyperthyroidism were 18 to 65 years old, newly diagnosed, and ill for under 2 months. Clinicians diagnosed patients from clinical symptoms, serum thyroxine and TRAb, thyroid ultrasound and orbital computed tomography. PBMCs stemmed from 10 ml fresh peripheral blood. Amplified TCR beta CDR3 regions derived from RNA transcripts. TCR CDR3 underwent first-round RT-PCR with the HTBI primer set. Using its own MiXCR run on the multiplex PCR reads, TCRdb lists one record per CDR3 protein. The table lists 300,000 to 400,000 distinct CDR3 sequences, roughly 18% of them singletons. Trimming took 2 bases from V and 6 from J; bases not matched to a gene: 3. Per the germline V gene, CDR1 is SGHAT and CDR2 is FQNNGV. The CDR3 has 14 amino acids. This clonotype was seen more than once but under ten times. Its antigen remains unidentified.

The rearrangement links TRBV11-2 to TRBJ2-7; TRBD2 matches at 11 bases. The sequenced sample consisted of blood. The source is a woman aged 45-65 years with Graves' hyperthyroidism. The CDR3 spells CASSLTSGSGEQYF. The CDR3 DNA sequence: TGTGCCAGCAGCTTAACTAGCGGGAGCGGCGAGCAGTACTTC. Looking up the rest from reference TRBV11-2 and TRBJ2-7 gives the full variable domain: EAGVAQSPRYKIIEKRQSVAFWCNPISGHATLYWYQQILGQGPKLLIQFQNNGVVDDSQLPKDRFSAERLKGVDSTLKIQPAKLEDSAVYLCASSLTSGSGEQYFGPGTRLTVT.